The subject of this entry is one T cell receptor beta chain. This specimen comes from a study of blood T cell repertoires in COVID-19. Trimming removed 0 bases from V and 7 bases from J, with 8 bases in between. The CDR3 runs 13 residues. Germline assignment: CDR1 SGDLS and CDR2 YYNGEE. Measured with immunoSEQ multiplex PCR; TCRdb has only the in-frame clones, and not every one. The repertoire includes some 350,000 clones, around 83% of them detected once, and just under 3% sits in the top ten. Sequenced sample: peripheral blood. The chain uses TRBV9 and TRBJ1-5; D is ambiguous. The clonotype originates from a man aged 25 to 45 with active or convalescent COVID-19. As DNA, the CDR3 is TGTGCCAGCAGCGTAGGCTTCCGGCAGCCCCAGCATTTT. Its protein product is CASSVGFRQPQHF.